This TCR beta chain was profiled in a study of T cells in Graves' hyperthyroidism and ophthalmopathy. Patients between 18 and 65 years old had hyperthyroidism, newly diagnosed and lasting under 2 months. This CDR3 spans 16 amino acids. V lost 8 bases, J lost 7 bases, and 25 bases lay in between. In germline, CDR1 is SGHTA, CDR2 FQGNSA. This clonotype was counted ten times or more. From RNA transcripts, TCR beta CDR3 regions were amplified. With the HTBI primer set, the TCR CDR3 went through a first round of RT-PCR. In TCRdb, the multiplex PCR reads were re-called with MiXCR into one record per CDR3 protein. The table records over 150,000 distinct CDR3 sequences, about 17% of them present only once.

The J gene is TRBJ2-3, the V gene TRBV7-2; D is perhaps TRBD1 (7 bases). The sequenced sample was blood. This sequence originates from a woman between 50 and 59 years old with Graves' hyperthyroidism. The CDR3 is CASQLQGGGLSHTQYF. The CDR3 nucleotides are TGTGCCAGCCAGCTTCAGGGGGGAGGTCTCTCTCATACGCAGTATTTT.